These T cell receptor beta chains were read from a single sample in a study of T cell clusters in autoimmune cytopenias. TCRdb reanalyzed the multiplex PCR reads, giving one entry per CDR3 protein sequence and no DNA. This sample's table reports roughly 6,000 distinct CDR3 sequences. These same records also appear under a second study, on T cell repertoires in aging, cancer and after chemotherapy.

The source material was peripheral blood. The receptors come from a human donor in good health. Each CDR3 is given with its conserved first and last residue. Each record gives: J gene, CDR3 length, clone size, V gene, CDR3 protein. Where a row states a size, it is once, few, many or the class of an expanded clone; other rows omit it.

TRBJ1-2 16 medium-sized TRBV29-1 CSVEGIPGERHYGYTF
TRBJ2-1 14 NA TRBV29-1 CSVAPGQGGVEQFF
TRBJ2-1 14 medium-sized TRBV12-3/TRBV12-4 CASSLLAGNNEQFF
TRBJ2-1 12 NA TRBV28 CASSDTRNEQFF
TRBJ2-2 16 NA TRBV7-9 CASSITAGSDTGELFF
TRBJ2-2 13 NA TRBV5-1 CASSLQGTGELFF
TRBJ1-1 15 medium-sized TRBV6-5 CASSAQGNLNTEAFF
TRBJ2-1 12 NA TRBV5-1 CASSLAAVEQFF
TRBJ1-5 15 NA TRBV24-1 CATSDRTYSNQPQHF
TRBJ2-1 14 medium-sized TRBV19 CASSNESGHNEQFF
TRBJ2-2 16 medium-sized TRBV6-5 CASSTPAGVNTGELFF
TRBJ2-5 13 NA TRBV7-2 CASSYGQGETQYF
TRBJ2-5 16 NA TRBV6-5 CASSYSRTGGGETQYF
TRBJ1-2 13 medium-sized TRBV29-1 CSVWTGGPGGYTF
TRBJ2-7 15 NA TRBV20-1 CSARASGGRFYEQYF
TRBJ2-1 14 NA TRBV20-1 CSASWRGGAGEQFF
TRBJ1-6 13 medium-sized TRBV6-2/TRBV6-3 CASSRDEYTPLHF
TRBJ2-5 15 NA TRBV7-2 CASSLWGRGMETQYF
TRBJ2-2 18 NA TRBV2 CASSEGLAGGILTGELFF
TRBJ1-4 15 NA TRBV20-1 CSAPNTGTANEKLFF
TRBJ1-3 15 medium-sized TRBV6-2/TRBV6-3 CASSQPGLGANTIYF
TRBJ2-1 19 medium-sized TRBV12-3/TRBV12-4 CASSQGASGGSSSYNEQFF
TRBJ2-3 16 medium-sized TRBV7-2 CASSFRGASGTDTQYF
TRBJ2-5 16 medium-sized TRBV5-4 CASSPRTRGAQETQYF
TRBJ1-3 14 medium-sized TRBV18 CASSPGETGNTIYF
TRBJ1-1 13 NA TRBV7-9 CASSHDSGTEAFF
TRBJ1-1 15 NA TRBV11-1 CASSLEDRGGTEAFF
TRBJ2-2 14 NA TRBV4-3 CASSQDRWTGELFF
TRBJ2-3 16 NA TRBV4-3 CASSQDGGGYTDTQYF
TRBJ2-7 18 NA TRBV5-5 CASSLGWTSPGRPYEQYF
TRBJ1-1 15 NA TRBV27 CASNRVGQGASEAFF
TRBJ2-2 14 medium-sized TRBV19 CASSMAQGTGELFF
TRBJ2-7 15 medium-sized TRBV12-3/TRBV12-4 CASSYRGLYSYEQYF
TRBJ2-5 13 medium-sized TRBV5-4 CASSLGSGETQYF
TRBJ2-3 14 medium-sized TRBV12-3/TRBV12-4 CASRAGGGTDTQYF
TRBJ2-3 12 NA TRBV7-9 CASSRVTDTQYF
TRBJ2-7 15 medium-sized TRBV18 CASSPSSLSSYEQYF
TRBJ2-1 14 NA TRBV2 CASSVLANHNEQFF
TRBJ2-7 13 medium-sized TRBV19 CASSSGTNYEQYF
TRBJ2-5 17 NA TRBV5-4 CASSLGTSGGKGETQYF
TRBJ2-4 14 NA TRBV13 CASSLTGAKNIQYF